The rows below give T cell receptor beta chains drawn from one sample of a study of blood T cell repertoires in COVID-19. Repertoires were generated with immunoSEQ multiplex PCR, while TCRdb's copy carries only in-frame clones and drops some. Of 410,000 or so clones in the sample, roughly 90% were seen once. Sequenced sample: peripheral blood. All receptors come from a woman in her thirties or forties with COVID-19, enrolled during active disease. Each CDR3 is given with its conserved first and last residue. D genes are given only for firm matches. Clone size is shown for a subset of rows, as once, few, many or a class of expanded clone.

j_call,clone_size,d_call,v_call,cdr3_nt,cdr3_aa
TRBJ1-1,-,-,TRBV18,TGTGCCAGCTCACCCCAGGGTTACGAAGCTTTCTTT,CASSPQGYEAFF
TRBJ1-2,-,-,TRBV12-3/TRBV12-4,TGTGCCAGCAGTCCGCACATCTATGGCTACACCTTC,CASSPHIYGYTF
TRBJ2-5,-,TRBD2,TRBV6-2/TRBV6-3,TGTGCCAGCAGCCCAAGTCGGACTAGCGGGAGGTCGTACCAAGAGACCCAGTACTTC,CASSPSRTSGRSYQETQYF
TRBJ1-5,-,TRBD1,TRBV18,TGTGCCAGCTCACCCGACAGGGTTGAACAGCCCCAGCATTTT,CASSPDRVEQPQHF
TRBJ1-4,-,TRBD1,TRBV18,TGTGCCAGCTCAGCATATGGGACAGGGGCTAATGAAAAACTGTTTTTT,CASSAYGTGANEKLFF
TRBJ2-3,-,-,TRBV24-1,TGTGCCACCAGTGAACCCGGTCTCACAGATACGCAGTATTTT,CATSEPGLTDTQYF
TRBJ1-3,-,-,TRBV9,TGTGCCAGCAGCGTAGGTCAGGCGGGAAACACCATATATTTT,CASSVGQAGNTIYF
TRBJ2-1,-,TRBD1,TRBV18,TGTGCCAGCTCACCAACACCGGGACAGACGGACATTTCTCAGTTCTTC,CASSPTPGQTDISQFF
TRBJ2-7,-,TRBD1,TRBV18,TGTGCCAGCTCACTGGGACAGTCCTACGAGCAGTACTTC,CASSLGQSYEQYF
TRBJ1-4,once,-,TRBV20-1,TGCAGTGCCTCCAATGAAAAACTGTTTTTT,CSASNEKLFF
TRBJ2-7,-,-,TRBV19,TGTGCCAGTAGTATTGACACTTCCTACGAGCAGTACTTC,CASSIDTSYEQYF
TRBJ1-1,-,-,TRBV20-1,TGCAGTGCTGGACGACAGCGCGAAGCTTTCTTT,CSAGRQREAFF
TRBJ1-2,-,TRBD1,TRBV27,TGTGCCAGCAGTTTAGACAGGGGCCACTATGGCTACACCTTC,CASSLDRGHYGYTF
TRBJ1-5,-,-,TRBV6-5,TGTGCCACCGTTGTTACGGGTATTAGCAATCAGCCCCAGCATTTT,CATVVTGISNQPQHF
TRBJ2-7,-,-,TRBV7-9,TGTGCCAGCAGCTTAGACGGGACATTTTACGAGCAGTACTTC,CASSLDGTFYEQYF
TRBJ2-3,once,-,TRBV9,TGTGCCAGCAGCCCTCGTCTACTAGGTATGGATACGCAGTATTTT,CASSPRLLGMDTQYF
TRBJ2-7,-,TRBD1,TRBV5-4,TGTGCCAGCAGCTTGCGTGGGGGGGACAGGGTGGGCTACGAGCAGTACTTC,CASSLRGGDRVGYEQYF